This T cell receptor (beta chain) was sequenced in a study of identical twins. V lost 6 bases and J lost 8, with 5 bases in between. Germline CDR1 is MNHNS and CDR2 is SASEGT. The CDR3 spans 11 residues. TCRdb re-called the 5' RACE reads with MiXCR, one entry per CDR3 protein. There are 690,000 or so distinct CDR3 sequences in the sample; 5.5% to 6.5% occur only once, and 1.5% to 2% lies in the top ten. This clonotype was seen ten or more times. Sequenced sample: naive T cells sorted from blood. This TCR came from a man younger than 35 in good health. The V gene is TRBV6-1, the J gene TRBJ1-6; D is unclear. This CDR3 is CASRKDSPLHF. CDR3 nucleotides: TGTGCCAGCAGGAAGGATTCACCCCTCCACTTT.